This TCR beta chain is from a study of cytomegalovirus exposure and HLA in healthy donors. Germline V gene lookup returns CDR1 SGHNT and CDR2 YENEEA. The CDR3 is 14 amino acids. V was trimmed by 1 base and J by 1 base, leaving 7 bases between them. The primer mix had 60 Vbeta and 13 Jbeta primers. Data came from immunoSEQ multiplex PCR; TCRdb stores just in-frame clones and leaves some out. The sample carries about 110,000 clones, about 77% recorded once. This chain uses TRBV11-3 with TRBJ1-1; no reliable D call. Sequenced material: PBMCs. The receptor was derived from a woman aged 25-40 years in good health and CMV-seropositive. This chain's CDR3 is CASSLGGSNTEAFF. The CDR3 nucleotides are TGTGCCAGCAGCTTAGGAGGGTCGAACACTGAAGCTTTCTTT.